This paragraph covers one TCR beta chain sequence. Its antigen is undetermined. Here immunoSEQ multiplex PCR was the method, and the copy in TCRdb shows in-frame clones only, minus some. The sample lists around 15,000 clones, around 83% occurring once. These data belong to a study of T cell responses to AZD1222 COVID-19 vaccine. Whole-study results and caveats: Seropositive AZD1222 recipients at baseline numbered only five to seven. Across the whole spike, CD4 TCRs peaked at regions 160-218 and 743-854. Repertoire sampling occurred only after the peak T cell response. Reports indicate that nearly half of spike-specific TCRs are directed at unmutated variant regions.

V was pared by 4 bases and J by 2 bases, with 4 bases of the junction left unmatched. Germline loops: CDR1 SGDLS, CDR2 YYNGEE. The CDR3 loop spans 14 amino acids. The V and J genes are TRBV9 and TRBJ2-3, with 7 bases identical to TRBD1. The sequencing here drew on peripheral blood, taken 28 days after the second AZD1222 dose. This receptor was identified in an adult who received the AZD1222 COVID-19 vaccine. The CDR3 is CASSRDRNTDTQYF. CDR3 DNA: TGTGCCAGCAGCCGGGACAGAAACACAGATACGCAGTATTTT.